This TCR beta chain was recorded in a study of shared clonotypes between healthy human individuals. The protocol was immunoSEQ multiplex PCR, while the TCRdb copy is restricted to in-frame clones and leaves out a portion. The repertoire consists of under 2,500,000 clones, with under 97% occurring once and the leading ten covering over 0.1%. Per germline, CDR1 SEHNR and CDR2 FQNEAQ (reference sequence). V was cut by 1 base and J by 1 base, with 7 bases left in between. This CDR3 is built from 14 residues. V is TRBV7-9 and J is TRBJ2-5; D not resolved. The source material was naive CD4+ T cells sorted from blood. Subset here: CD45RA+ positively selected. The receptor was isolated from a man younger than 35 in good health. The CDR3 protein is CASSLGDFQETQYF. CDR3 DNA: TGTGCCAGCAGCTTAGGGGATTTCCAAGAGACCCAGTACTTC.